This passage covers 21 T cell receptor beta chains from one sample sequenced in a study of blood T cell repertoires in COVID-19. The assay was immunoSEQ multiplex PCR, and TCRdb's table has in-frame clones only and misses some. Of some 29,000 clones in the sample, less than 90% are singletons; the top ten hold 9% to 10%. The sequencing input was peripheral blood. Receptors originate from a man older than 75 with active COVID-19.

The gene calls are TRBV5-5 and TRBJ1-1; 7 bases line up with TRBD1. The CDR3 covers 15 residues. Germline CDR1 reads SGHKS; CDR2 reads YYEKEE (reference sequence). Germline trimming cut 4 bases from V and 3 bases from J; bases unmatched to any gene: 9. In DNA, the CDR3 is TGTGCCAGCAGCCCCAGGGACAGTTTGTACACTGAAGCTTTCTTT. It translates to CASSPRDSLYTEAFF.

The chain joins TRBV5-6 to TRBJ2-1; 9 positions match TRBD1. J lost 1 base, V lost 2 bases, and 7 bases had no gene match. The CDR3 sequence is 17 residues long. Looked up from germline, CDR1 is SGHDT and CDR2 is YYEEEE. The CDR3 DNA reads TGTGCCAGCAGCTTATTACAGGGGGCAGGATCCTACAATGAGCAGTTCTTC. It yields the protein CASSLLQGAGSYNEQFF.

This chain links TRBV6-2 or TRBV6-3 with TRBJ1-2; the match to TRBD1 covers 10 bases. Germline V CDR1 and CDR2: MNHEY, SVGEGT. V shed 5 bases and J 4 bases; nucleotides not matched to a gene: 10. This CDR3 has 16 amino acids. CDR3 protein: CASSPSPGQGTYGYTF. In nucleotides, the CDR3 is TGTGCCAGCAGTCCCTCCCCGGGACAGGGGACCTATGGCTACACCTTC.

On this clone: This sample also contains other DNA sequences that code for the same CDR3. V is TRBV14 and J is TRBJ2-3; D might be TRBD2 (5 bases). The CDR3 totals 14 residues. V was shortened by 1 base and J by 6 bases, with 11 bases between the two germline ends. The germline V gene encodes CDR1 SGHDN and CDR2 FVKESK. CDR3 sequence reads: CASSQALASDTQYF. DNA for the CDR3: TGTGCCAGCAGCCAAGCCCTAGCTTCTGATACGCAGTATTTT.

This chain uses TRBV6-2 or TRBV6-3 with TRBJ1-2; 8 nucleotides agree with TRBD1. This CDR3 is 14 amino acids long. V was pared by 4 bases and J by 4 bases, with 5 bases of the junction left unmatched. The germline gives CDR1 MNHEY, CDR2 SVGEGT. CDR3 sequence: CASSSGQGGYGYTF. CDR3 in DNA: TGTGCCAGCAGTTCCGGACAGGGAGGCTATGGCTACACCTTC.

A single count supports this clone. The chain couples TRBV6-5 to TRBJ2-3; 10 bases match TRBD2. The CDR3 sequence is 15 residues long. With V trimmed by 5 bases and J by 0 bases, 2 bases remained unmatched. Looked up from germline, CDR1 is MNHEY and CDR2 is SVGAGI. CDR3 region: CASSTLAGSTDTQYF. For the CDR3, the DNA is TGTGCCAGCAGTACACTAGCGGGGAGCACAGATACGCAGTATTTT.

The V call is TRBV6-5, the J call TRBJ2-7, with D perhaps TRBD1 (5 bases). Germline lookup yields CDR1 MNHEY and CDR2 SVGAGI. Trimming removed 0 bases from V and 0 bases from J, with 9 bases in between. This CDR3 contains 15 residues. The CDR3 loop reads CASSYSQGISYEQYF. The CDR3 bases are TGTGCCAGCAGTTACTCGCAGGGAATCTCCTACGAGCAGTACTTC.

The chain uses TRBV5-5 and TRBJ2-2, with 11 nucleotides matching TRBD1. V was pared by 6 bases and J by 3 bases, with 10 bases of the junction left unmatched. The germline gives CDR1 SGHKS, CDR2 YYEKEE (reference sequence). The CDR3 length is 17 residues. This CDR3 is CASTEGTGGSYTGELFF. The CDR3 coding sequence is TGTGCCAGCACCGAAGGGACAGGGGGTAGCTACACCGGGGAGCTGTTTTTT.

The chain combines TRBV6-5 with TRBJ1-2, with D maybe TRBD1 (5 bases). This CDR3 has 14 amino acids. CDR1 MNHEY and CDR2 SVGAGI come from the germline V gene. The V gene lost 9 bases and the J gene lost 0 bases, with 14 bases spanning the gap. CDR3 in DNA: TGTGCCAGTGCACAATGGGGGGCTAACTATGGCTACACCTTC. Protein product: CASAQWGANYGYTF.

This clone was recorded only once. The J gene is TRBJ2-7, the V gene TRBV5-4; a possible D gene is TRBD1 (5 bases). The CDR3 extends over 16 amino acids. The germline V and J ends were trimmed by 0 bases and 3 bases, with 16 bases remaining between them. CDR1 SGHNT and CDR2 YYREEE come from the germline V gene (reference sequence). CDR3 region: CASSLGGAGIIYEQYF. The DNA for the CDR3 is TGTGCCAGCAGCTTGGGGGGTGCAGGGATTATCTACGAGCAGTACTTC. The full variable domain, rest sourced from reference TRBV5-4 and TRBJ2-7, is ETGVTQSPTHLIKTRGQQVTLRCSSQSGHNTVSWYQQALGQGPQFIFQYYREEENGRGNFPPRFSGLQFPNYSSELNVNALELDDSALYLCASSLGGAGIIYEQYFGPGTRLTVT.

V gene TRBV6-5 combines with J gene TRBJ2-1; the D gene is possibly TRBD2 (7 bases). V lost 4 bases and J 8 bases, leaving 12 bases between the germline ends. Germline CDR1 MNHEY, CDR2 SVGAGI. The CDR3 sequence is 13 residues long. CDR3 loop: CASSFGGRDEQFF. CDR3 in DNA: TGTGCCAGCAGTTTCGGGGGGCGGGATGAGCAGTTCTTC.

This chain links TRBV2 with TRBJ1-3, with 7 positions matching TRBD1. This CDR3 contains 15 residues. V shed 6 bases, J shed 0 bases, and the junction held 5 bases outside the gene matches. The germline V gene encodes CDR1 SNHLY and CDR2 FYNNEI. In nucleotides, the CDR3 is TGTGCCAGCAGAAATCCAGGGGGCTCTGGAAACACCATATATTTT. Translated: CASRNPGGSGNTIYF.

J is TRBJ2-2 and V is TRBV5-4, with TRBD2 matching over 12 bases. The germline V gene encodes CDR1 SGHNT and CDR2 YYREEE (reference sequence). CDR3 size: 17 residues. Germline trimming cut 1 base from V and 1 base from J; bases unmatched to any gene: 2. The CDR3 nucleotides read TGTGCCAGCAGCTTGACTAGCGGGGGGCTGAACACCGGGGAGCTGTTTTTT. This translates into CASSLTSGGLNTGELFF.

V and J are TRBV7-9 and TRBJ2-4; 7 bases agree with TRBD1. Germline CDR1 SEHNR, CDR2 FQNEAQ (reference sequence). V trimming: 5 bases; J trimming: 7 bases; junction bases outside the gene matches: 11. This CDR3 has 15 amino acids. The CDR3, as DNA: TGTGCCAGCAGCATCGACAGGGCCAGGGGGAACATTCAGTACTTC. Amino acid sequence: CASSIDRARGNIQYF.

V is TRBV10-2 and J is TRBJ2-6; D is unresolved. This CDR3 comprises 16 residues. Germline-derived CDR1 and CDR2 are WSHSY and SAAADI. V dropped 4 bases and J dropped 4 bases, with 14 bases sitting between them. The CDR3 reads CASSVTAVGGANVLTF. The CDR3 DNA is TGCGCCAGCAGTGTGACGGCCGTCGGGGGGGCCAACGTCCTGACTTTC.

This sequence joins TRBV7-2 and TRBJ1-2, with 7 bases aligning to TRBD1. Germline values: CDR1 SGHTA, CDR2 FQGNSA. V lost 1 base to trimming and J lost 5 bases; unmatched junction nucleotides: 10. The CDR3 length is 16 residues. CDR3 amino acids: CASSLVPRDRLYGYTF. The CDR3 DNA follows: TGTGCCAGCAGCTTAGTTCCCCGGGACAGACTGTATGGCTACACCTTC.

The V call is TRBV28, the J call TRBJ1-1, with D perhaps TRBD1 (5 bases). Germline values: CDR1 MDHEN, CDR2 SYDVKM. The CDR3 runs 14 residues. V was shortened by 2 bases and J by 5 bases, with 12 bases between the two germline ends. Here the CDR3 DNA reads TGTGCCAGCAGTTTAATCTTGCCAGGGACTGAAGCTTTCTTT. It encodes CASSLILPGTEAFF.

The chain couples TRBV15 to TRBJ1-6, with D possibly matching TRBD1 (6 bases). The CDR3 covers 15 residues. Germline CDR1 LNHNV, CDR2 YYDKDF (reference sequence). Trimming shortened V by 0 bases and J by 10 bases, and 13 bases separated the two germline ends. As DNA, the CDR3 is TGTGCCACCAGCAGAGATCCAGGGGCGAGCTCACCCCTCCACTTT. Protein: CATSRDPGASSPLHF.

This clone was found once. The chain uses TRBV7-9 and TRBJ1-1; D uncertain. Per the germline V gene, CDR1 is SEHNR and CDR2 is FQNEAQ (reference sequence). The CDR3 loop spans 14 amino acids. Trimming removed 5 bases at V and 2 bases at J, with 12 bases between. The CDR3 protein is CASSPRDGNTEAFF. The CDR3 DNA sequence: TGTGCCAGCAGCCCCCGGGATGGTAACACTGAAGCTTTCTTT.

This clone has only one observation. V is TRBV10-3 and J is TRBJ1-2, with D maybe TRBD1 (5 bases). Germline V gene sequence: CDR1 ENHRY, CDR2 SYGVKD. Deletions cut 7 bases from V and 3 bases from J, with 21 bases between. CDR3 size: 16 residues. The DNA of the CDR3 is TGTGCCATCACCCATGAGGGGAGGGGCGCCGACTATGGCTACACCTTC. Translated, it gives CAITHEGRGADYGYTF.

The J gene is TRBJ2-7, the V gene TRBV5-1; 8 bases agree with TRBD1. The length of the CDR3 is 13 residues. Germline values: CDR1 SGHRS, CDR2 YFSETQ. Unmatched junction bases numbered 1, after V lost 0 bases and J lost 5 bases. The CDR3 region has the DNA TGCGCCAGCAGCTTGGCAGGGGGCGACGAGCAGTACTTC. Amino acids: CASSLAGGDEQYF.